The clone carrying this T cell receptor beta chain was counted many times. Its matching antigen is unknown. The sample belongs to a study of human T cells and chemical hapten exposure. Overall study context: Diphenylcyclopropenone was administered weekly to the scalp of patients throughout the approximately 25-week study. Slight volume differences across pooled libraries mainly accounted for varying per-sample TCR yields.

Study results and caveats: Alopecia affecting every donor means their immune response may not match healthy people's. Counts of expanded TCRs at PT1 were positively correlated with patch test score.

Trimming at V came to 1 base and at J to 5 bases, leaving 9 bases not matched to a gene. The CDR3 runs to 16 residues. Germline-derived CDR1 and CDR2 are MNHNS and SASEGT. Time point: patch test 2, 6 weeks after DPC sensitization. Described treatment: therapeutic diphenylcyclopropenone sensitization with weekly scalp DPC. TCRdb redid the calling of the RACE reads with MiXCR, one entry per CDR3 protein. This sample has around 360,000 distinct CDR3 sequences, with about 6% found just once. This receptor was taken from a woman aged 18-29 years with alopecia areata. Some clones in this sample may be carry-over from other donors' samples. This specimen was whole blood, taken in connection with sensitization to the hapten diphenylcyclopropenone (DPC). This chain connects TRBV6-1 to TRBJ1-2; TRBD1 agrees at 8 bases. The CDR3 DNA follows: TGTGCCAGCAGTGAAGACAGGGGGTTCCCGAATTATGGCTACACCTTC. Residues: CASSEDRGFPNYGYTF.